The T cell receptor beta chain under discussion was sequenced for a study of T cells in Graves' hyperthyroidism and ophthalmopathy. Stable hyperthyroidism: no ophthalmopathy progression over 18 months of follow-up. Pregnant or lactating patients were excluded, as were those with uncontrolled infection or other autoimmune disease. Every diagnosis used clinical symptoms, serum thyroxine and TRAb, thyroid ultrasound and orbital computed tomography. Amplified TCR beta CDR3 regions came from RNA transcripts. A set of HTBI primers served as the primers for a first-round RT-PCR of the TCR CDR3. TCRdb passed the multiplex PCR reads through MiXCR, listing each CDR3 protein once. The sample shows hundreds of thousands of distinct CDR3 sequences, around 42% of them seen only once. Whole-study results and caveats: Ophthalmopathy got predicted by the model a median about 6.5 months before its onset.

A word on this clonotype: Its antigen is undetermined. Germline and junction disagree at one end, which may indicate a read error.

Germline CDR1 is SGHTA and CDR2 is FQGNSA. This CDR3 contains 15 residues. This clonotype was sampled from a woman aged 18-29 years with Graves' hyperthyroidism. The specimen sequenced was peripheral blood or thyroid tissue (not recorded which). The genes are TRBV7-2 and TRBJ1-4, with TRBD1 identical over 7 bases. The CDR3 sequence is CASSPGDSANGKLFF. The CDR3 nucleotides are TGTGCCAGCAGCCCCGGGGACAGCGCTAATGGAAAACTGTTTTTT.